The 15 T cell receptor beta chains below all came from one sample that was sequenced in a study of vaccination and CD4 T cells after COVID-19. MiXCR, run by TCRdb on the PCR reads, gives a single entry per CDR3 protein. The table has 15,000 to 20,000 distinct CDR3 sequences, 60% seen once. The sequencing used CD4+ T cells from blood, collected after SARS-CoV-2 vaccination. These receptors all come from a human donor who had recovered from COVID-19.

This chain links TRBV6-1 with TRBJ1-2, with unresolved D. With 5 bases removed from V and 0 bases from J, the gap between germline ends came to 16 bases. Germline V gives CDR1 MNHNS, CDR2 SASEGT. The CDR3 length is 16 residues. The CDR3, as DNA: TGTGCCAGCAGTCGAGACGGACTTTCCTCTAACTATGGCTACACCTTC. It translates to CASSRDGLSSNYGYTF.

The chain is built from TRBV4-1 and TRBJ2-3; tentative D call: TRBD2 (6 bases). The CDR3 contains 17 residues. Germline values: CDR1 MGHRA, CDR2 YSYEKL. Between the trimmed V and J ends, which lost 0 bases and 1 base, there was a span of 14 bases. The CDR3, as DNA: TGCGCCAGCAGCCAAGATGCCAACGGGAGAGGCACAGATACGCAGTATTTT. Translated, it gives CASSQDANGRGTDTQYF.

The CDR3 here is CVIRGVLNTGELFF. CDR3 nucleotide sequence: TGTGTTATAAGAGGGGTTCTGAACACCGGGGAGCTGTTTTTT. The chain joins TRBV6-1 to TRBJ2-2; either TRBD1 or TRBD2 may supply D (5 bases each). Per germline, CDR1 MNHNS and CDR2 SASEGT. This CDR3 spans 14 amino acids.

The rearrangement joins TRBV19 to TRBJ1-6; TRBD1 agrees at 8 bases. Germline-derived CDR1 and CDR2 are LNHDA and SQIVND (reference sequence). This CDR3 spans 15 amino acids. The V gene end was trimmed by 5 bases and the J gene end by 8 bases; junction bases not matched to a gene: 8. CDR3 nucleotide sequence: TGTGCCAGTAGTCCCAGGGACAGGAGCGATTCACCCCTCCACTTT. It codes for CASSPRDRSDSPLHF. The whole variable domain, filled in from reference TRBV19 and TRBJ1-6, reads DGGITQSPKYLFRKEGQNVTLSCEQNLNHDAMYWYRQDPGQGLRLIYYSQIVNDFQKGDIAEGYSVSREKKESFPLTVTSAQKNPTAFYLCASSPRDRSDSPLHFGNGTRLTVT.

This clonotype has more than one count but fewer than ten. The V and J genes are TRBV27 and TRBJ1-1; D may be TRBD1 (5 bases). Germline CDR1 MNHEY, CDR2 SMNVEV (reference sequence). Trimming removed 4 bases from V and 6 bases from J, with 18 bases in between. This CDR3 comprises 15 residues. This CDR3 reads CASSWGDGGWAEAFF. The CDR3 DNA reads TGTGCCAGCAGTTGGGGGGACGGGGGTTGGGCTGAAGCTTTCTTT.

This chain links TRBV3-1 with TRBJ2-7; D possibly corresponds to TRBD1 (5 bases). V was pared by 0 bases and J by 6 bases, with 9 bases between. Germline V lookup: CDR1 LGHDT, CDR2 YNNKEL (reference sequence). The CDR3 sequence is 13 residues long. The CDR3 sequence: CASSQEGRLEQYF. As DNA, the CDR3 is TGTGCCAGCAGCCAAGAGGGGCGACTCGAGCAGTACTTC.

This rearrangement joins TRBV7-2 to TRBJ2-5; D is uncertain. The CDR3 is 12 amino acids. The V end was cut by 5 bases, the J end by 5 bases, with 9 bases between. Per the germline V gene, CDR1 is SGHTA and CDR2 is FQGNSA. The CDR3: CASSPRPETQYF. CDR3 DNA sequence: TGTGCCAGCAGCCCCCGGCCCGAGACCCAGTACTTC.

V usage is TRBV6-1 and J usage is TRBJ1-1, with D perhaps TRBD1 (6 bases). The CDR3 contains 14 residues. The V end lost 10 bases, the J end lost 2 bases, and 17 bases lay between the germline ends. Germline V gene lookup returns CDR1 MNHNS and CDR2 SASEGT. For the CDR3, the DNA is TGTGCCACTTTCCCTAGGGGGGCCAACACTGAAGCTTTCTTT. It yields the protein CATFPRGANTEAFF.

The chain carries TRBV27 and TRBJ1-2; 7 nucleotides match TRBD1. CDR3 size: 15 residues. The trim removed 2 bases at V and 6 bases at J, leaving 9 bases unmatched. Germline loops: CDR1 MNHEY, CDR2 SMNVEV (reference sequence). CDR3 nucleotides: TGTGCCAGCAGTTTACAGGGGGTGAAGCCTAATGGCTACACCTTC. Translating gives CASSLQGVKPNGYTF.

The V gene is TRBV2, the J gene TRBJ1-4; D unclear. CDR3 length: 16 amino acids. V lost 2 bases to trimming and J lost 8 bases, with 18 bases between them. CDR1 SNHLY and CDR2 FYNNEI come from the germline V gene. The CDR3 nucleotides are TGTGCCAGCAGTGAATGGTTAGCCTCCTTAGGGGAAAAACTGTTTTTT. Translation: CASSEWLASLGEKLFF.

The rearrangement links TRBV21-1 to TRBJ2-7; TRBD1 was called by the table and not checked on the DNA. TRBV21-1 is a listed pseudogene. The CDR3 covers 15 residues. Written as DNA, the CDR3 is TGTGCCAGCAGCCTTTGGGACGCCCTTATCGACGAGCAGTACTTC. This gives the protein CASSLWDALIDEQYF.

This clonotype has a handful of counts. The chain is built from TRBV27 and TRBJ2-1; no clear D gene. The V gene lost 5 bases and the J gene lost 2 bases, with 1 base spanning the gap. Germline lookup yields CDR1 MNHEY and CDR2 SMNVEV (reference sequence). The CDR3 runs to 11 residues. This CDR3 reads CASSTYNEQFF. CDR3 nucleotide sequence: TGTGCCAGCAGTACCTACAATGAGCAGTTCTTC.

This clonotype was recorded a few times. The chain combines TRBV7-8 with TRBJ1-5; D is unclear. The CDR3 consists of 15 residues. The V end lost 1 base, the J end lost 2 bases, and 9 bases lay between the germline ends. Germline values: CDR1 SGHVS, CDR2 FQNEAQ. CDR3 nucleotides: TGTGCCAGCAGCTTAGATCTGGGCGGCAATCAGCCCCAGCATTTT. It encodes CASSLDLGGNQPQHF.

V is TRBV12-3 or TRBV12-4 and J is TRBJ1-5; D perhaps matches TRBD1 (5 bases). V gave up 7 bases and J gave up 3 bases, with 13 bases separating them. CDR3 length equals 14 residues. The CDR3 spells CASTQGEYNQPQHF. CDR3 DNA: TGTGCCAGCACTCAGGGAGAGTACAATCAGCCCCAGCATTTT.

The rearrangement joins TRBV20-1 to TRBJ2-5, with 11 bases that match TRBD2. Trimming at V came to 5 bases and at J to 8 bases, leaving 10 bases not matched to a gene. The length of the CDR3 is 14 residues. Germline CDR1 and CDR2: DFQATT and SNEGSKA (reference sequence). The CDR3: CSALLTSGIITQYF. In nucleotides, the CDR3 is TGCAGTGCTCTCCTGACTAGCGGGATAATAACCCAGTACTTC.